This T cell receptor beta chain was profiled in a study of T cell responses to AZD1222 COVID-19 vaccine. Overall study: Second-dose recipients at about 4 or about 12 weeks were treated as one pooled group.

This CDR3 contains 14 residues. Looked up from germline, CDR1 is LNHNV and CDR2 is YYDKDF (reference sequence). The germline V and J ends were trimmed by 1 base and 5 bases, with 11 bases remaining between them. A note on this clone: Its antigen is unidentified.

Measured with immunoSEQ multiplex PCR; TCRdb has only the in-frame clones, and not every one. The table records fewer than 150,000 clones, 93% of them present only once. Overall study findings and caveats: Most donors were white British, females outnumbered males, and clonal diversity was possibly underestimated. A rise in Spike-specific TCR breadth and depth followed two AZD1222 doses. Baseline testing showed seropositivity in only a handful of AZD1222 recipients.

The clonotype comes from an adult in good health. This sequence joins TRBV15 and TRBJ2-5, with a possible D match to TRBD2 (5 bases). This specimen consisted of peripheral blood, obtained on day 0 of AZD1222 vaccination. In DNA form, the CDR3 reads TGTGCCACCAGCAGAGGTGAGGGCCGGGAGACCCAGTACTTC. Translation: CATSRGEGRETQYF.